This is a list of T cell receptor beta chains from one sample in a study of graft-versus-host responses after intestinal transplantation. Data came from immunoSEQ multiplex PCR; TCRdb stores just in-frame clones and leaves some out. The table lists 95,000 to 100,000 clones, 86% of them singletons, with more than 1.4% in the top ten. This sample comprised PBMCs, obtained 255 days after intestinal transplant. These TCRs come from a human patient who received an intestinal transplant, so some T cells may come from the graft donor. The CDR3 runs from the conserved cysteine through the conserved F or W. The D gene is left open where the match is weak. For some rows the clone size is stated as once, few or many, or as a class when expanded; others skip it.

clone_size	cdr3_length	v_call	d_call	j_call	cdr3_nt	cdr3_aa
-	17	TRBV5-1	TRBD2	TRBJ2-3	TGCGCCAGCAGCTACCCGACTAGCGGGGGGAGCACAGATACGCAGTATTTT	CASSYPTSGGSTDTQYF
few	16	TRBV28	-	TRBJ2-6	TGTGCCAGCAGTCGTGGAGGGACGGCTGGGGCCAACGTCCTGACTTTC	CASSRGGTAGANVLTF
-	12	TRBV19	-	TRBJ1-2	TGTGCCAGTAGTTTCCAGGGATGTGGCTACACCTTC	CASSFQGCGYTF
-	15	TRBV19	-	TRBJ1-1	TGTGCCAGTAGTATAGGGGTCAGTATGAACACTGAAGCTTTCTTT	CASSIGVSMNTEAFF
-	11	TRBV10-3	TRBD1	TRBJ2-3	TGTGCCATCAGACAGGGGGATACGCAGTATTTT	CAIRQGDTQYF
-	13	TRBV5-4	TRBD1	TRBJ1-2	TGTGCCAGCAGATCCAGACAGGGCCATGGCTACACCTTC	CASRSRQGHGYTF
-	11	TRBV5-6	-	TRBJ2-3	TGTGCCAGCAGCTTGGGACCCCGTCAGTATTTT	CASSLGPRQYF
-	16	TRBV19	-	TRBJ1-3	TGTGCCAGTAGTTCCGGCGGACAGCACGGGGGAAACACCATATATTTT	CASSSGGQHGGNTIYF
-	13	TRBV4-1	-	TRBJ1-5	TGCGCCAGCAGCCAAGATCCCAATCAGCCCCAGCATTTT	CASSQDPNQPQHF
few	14	TRBV4-1	TRBD1	TRBJ2-7	TGCGCCAGCAGCCCGGGACAGGAGACCTACGAGCAGTACTTC	CASSPGQETYEQYF
-	14	TRBV6-5	TRBD1	TRBJ2-7	TGTGCCAGCAGTTACGGGACAGGTCTCGGCGAGCAGTACTTC	CASSYGTGLGEQYF
-	11	TRBV5-1	-	TRBJ2-5	TGCGCCAGCAGCTTGGCCGGGCGCCAGTACTTC	CASSLAGRQYF
-	17	TRBV10-1	TRBD2	TRBJ2-1	TGCGCCAGCAGTGACTGGACTAGCGGGGTCATTCCCAATGAGCAGTTCTTC	CASSDWTSGVIPNEQFF
-	15	TRBV5-4	TRBD1	TRBJ1-2	TGTGCCAGCAGCGCGTGGACAGGAGCAAACTATGGCTACACCTTC	CASSAWTGANYGYTF
-	14	TRBV7-2	-	TRBJ2-3	TGTGCCAGCAGCTTAGAGCGGAACACAGATACGCAGTATTTT	CASSLERNTDTQYF
-	13	TRBV29-1	-	TRBJ2-1	TGCAGCGTTGGGGGCGGGACCGACAATGAGCAGTTCTTC	CSVGGGTDNEQFF
-	21	TRBV4-3	-	TRBJ2-3	TGCGCCAGCAGCCAAGGCGTCTTCGAGGGCGAGGAGGATGGGGAGCCAGATACGCAGTATTTT	CASSQGVFEGEEDGEPDTQYF
-	14	TRBV14	-	TRBJ1-2	TGTGCCAGCAGCCACACTCAGGGCGCCTATGGCTACACCTTC	CASSHTQGAYGYTF
-	16	TRBV5-1	-	TRBJ2-7	TGCGCCAGCAGCGGTCACTGGGGGACAAGGCTCTACGAGCAGTACTTC	CASSGHWGTRLYEQYF
-	16	TRBV10-3	TRBD1	TRBJ2-2	TGTGCCATCAGTGACTTGAGGGACAGTAACACCGGGGAGCTGTTTTTT	CAISDLRDSNTGELFF
-	14	TRBV7-9	TRBD1	TRBJ2-7	TGTGCCAGCAGCCACCGGGACAGGGGGATGGAGCAGTACTTC	CASSHRDRGMEQYF
few	15	TRBV28	TRBD1	TRBJ1-4	TGTGCCAGCAGTTTATACAGGGGGACGAATGAAAAACTGTTTTTT	CASSLYRGTNEKLFF
-	12	TRBV19	-	TRBJ1-2	TGTGCCAGTAGTGCCCCGAACTATGGCTACACCTTC	CASSAPNYGYTF
-	16	TRBV5-1	-	TRBJ1-3	TGCGCCAGCAGCCCTGTCGGACAGTCAACTGGAAACACCATATATTTT	CASSPVGQSTGNTIYF
-	14	TRBV6-6	-	TRBJ1-2	TGTGCCAGCAGTTACTCGACGGTCCACTATGGCTACACCTTC	CASSYSTVHYGYTF
-	14	TRBV29-1	-	TRBJ2-5	TGCAGCGTTAAGGGGGGGCCGGGAAAAGAGACCCAGTACTTC	CSVKGGPGKETQYF
-	15	TRBV9	TRBD1	TRBJ1-1	TGTGCCAGCAGCGTAAGGGGGCAGGGGGACACTGAAGCTTTCTTT	CASSVRGQGDTEAFF
once	14	TRBV18	TRBD1	TRBJ1-6	TGTGCCAGCTCACCAAAGGACAGGGATTCACCCCTCCACTTT	CASSPKDRDSPLHF
-	17	TRBV7-9	-	TRBJ1-1	TGTGCCAGCAGCTTAGTTATTGGCTCGGTCAGGAACACTGAAGCTTTCTTT	CASSLVIGSVRNTEAFF
-	14	TRBV19	-	TRBJ2-2	TGTGCCAGTACCACGCGCCCGGGGACCGGGGAGCTGTTTTTT	CASTTRPGTGELFF
-	14	TRBV4-1	TRBD1	TRBJ1-1	TGCGCCAGCAGCCTACGGACAGGTTTCACTGAAGCTTTCTTT	CASSLRTGFTEAFF
-	11	TRBV5-6	-	TRBJ1-2	TGTGCCAGCAGCTTGGATAGAGGCTACACCTTC	CASSLDRGYTF
once	14	TRBV6-1	-	TRBJ1-5	TGTGCCAGCGGGTTGACCGGAGGGGTTCAGCCCCAGCATTTT	CASGLTGGVQPQHF
-	14	TRBV28	-	TRBJ2-5	TGTGCCACCCTAGATGATACAGGCGAAGAGACCCAGTACTTC	CATLDDTGEETQYF
-	17	TRBV28	-	TRBJ1-4	TGTGCCAGCAGTTTAGGGCAGGGGATATTCGATGACGAAAAACTGTTTTTT	CASSLGQGIFDDEKLFF
-	15	TRBV10-1	-	TRBJ2-2	TGCGCCAGCAGCCCCCTGGGGGGGCGGGACGGGGAGCTGTTTTTT	CASSPLGGRDGELFF
-	17	TRBV25-1	TRBD2	TRBJ2-1	TGTGCCAGCAGTGATTGGGCTGTGACTAGCGGGTTCAATGAGCAGTTCTTC	CASSDWAVTSGFNEQFF
-	11	TRBV4-2	-	TRBJ2-7	TGTGCCAGCAGCCAAGAGGACGAGCAGTACTTC	CASSQEDEQYF
-	14	TRBV6-6	-	TRBJ2-7	TGTGCCAGCAGTATAGGGACGGGCTCCTACGAGCAGTACTTC	CASSIGTGSYEQYF
-	17	TRBV19	-	TRBJ2-7	TGTGCCAGTAGTCCACTCCCGGCGGGACGGAGAACCTACGAGCAGTACTTC	CASSPLPAGRRTYEQYF
-	13	TRBV30	-	TRBJ1-5	TGTGCCTGGAGTGTGGGGGGGTATCAGCCCCAGCATTTT	CAWSVGGYQPQHF
once	15	TRBV7-9	-	TRBJ1-2	TGTGCCAGCAGCTCCGTTGTTTGGGGACACGATGGCTACACCTTC	CASSSVVWGHDGYTF
-	15	TRBV6-5	-	TRBJ2-6	TGTGCCAGCAGTTCCAGGGCGCCTGGGGCCAACGTCCTGACTTTC	CASSSRAPGANVLTF
-	16	TRBV15	TRBD1	TRBJ2-1	TGTGCCACCAGCCCGGGAACAGGGGTGTCCTACAATGAGCAGTTCTTC	CATSPGTGVSYNEQFF
-	12	TRBV7-2	-	TRBJ1-1	TGTGCCAGCAGCCCTACCCCCGGTGAAGCTTTCTTT	CASSPTPGEAFF
once	16	TRBV30	TRBD2	TRBJ2-5	TGTGCCTGGACCCCTGGGACTAGCGGGACCCAAGAGACCCAGTACTTC	CAWTPGTSGTQETQYF
-	18	TRBV2	-	TRBJ2-3	TGTGCCAGCAGTGAATTTCGTACGATTGTAAGGTCGACAGATACGCAGTATTTT	CASSEFRTIVRSTDTQYF
once	13	TRBV2	TRBD1	TRBJ2-3	TGTGCCAGCACCGGACAGGCCACAGATACGCAGTATTTT	CASTGQATDTQYF
-	13	TRBV6-6	-	TRBJ1-6	TGTGCCAGCACCATCATTGAGAATTCACCCCTCCACTTT	CASTIIENSPLHF